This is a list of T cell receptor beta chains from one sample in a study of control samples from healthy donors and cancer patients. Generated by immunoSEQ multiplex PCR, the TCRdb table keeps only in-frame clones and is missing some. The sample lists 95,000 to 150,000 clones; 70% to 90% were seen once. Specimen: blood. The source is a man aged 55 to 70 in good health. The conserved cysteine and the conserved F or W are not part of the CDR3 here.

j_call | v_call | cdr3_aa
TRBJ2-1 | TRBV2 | ASSVATGRVAGGSNEQF
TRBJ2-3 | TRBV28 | ASIWARGTDTQY
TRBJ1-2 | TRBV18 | ASSPLGQGYGYT
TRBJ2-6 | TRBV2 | ASSPQGYSGANVLT
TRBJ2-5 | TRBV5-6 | ASSSGPGGETQY
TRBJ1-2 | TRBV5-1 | ASSNLLGEGSYGYT
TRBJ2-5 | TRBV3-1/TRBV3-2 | ASSPGQGGVETQY
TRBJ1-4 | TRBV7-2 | ASSVRATNEKLF
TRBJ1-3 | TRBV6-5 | ASSYEGLSGNTIY
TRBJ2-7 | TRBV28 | ASSLRQGTYEQY
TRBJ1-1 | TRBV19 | ASSGTGGTEAF
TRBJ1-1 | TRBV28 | ASSLQNTEAF
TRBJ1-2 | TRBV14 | ASSQGQVNYGYT
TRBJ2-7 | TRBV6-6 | ASSPGRTYEQY
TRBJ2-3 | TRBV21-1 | ASSKPTVGVSTQY
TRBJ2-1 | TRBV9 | ASSTTYNEQF
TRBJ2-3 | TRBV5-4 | ASSLVRDGTDTQY
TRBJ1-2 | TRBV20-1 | SARDFSGYT
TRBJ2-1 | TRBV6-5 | ASSPGGPYNEQF
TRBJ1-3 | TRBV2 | ASTVSPGQSGNTIY
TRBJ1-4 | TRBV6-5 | ASTTGQSRNEKLF
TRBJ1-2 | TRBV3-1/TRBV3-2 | ASSQASGRSNYGYT
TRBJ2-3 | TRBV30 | AWSVGWAGTDTQY
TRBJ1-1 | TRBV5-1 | ASSLTQERNTEAF
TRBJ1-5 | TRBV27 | ASREANSNQPQH
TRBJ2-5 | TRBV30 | AWRLAGGRAQY
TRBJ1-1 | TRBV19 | ASKDRHTEAF
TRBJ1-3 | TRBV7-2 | ASSWDTSGNTIY
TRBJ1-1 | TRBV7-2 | ASSPTTAQTLNTEAF
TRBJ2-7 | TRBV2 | ASSEQQADPYEQY
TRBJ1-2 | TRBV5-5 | ASSTGWDYGYT
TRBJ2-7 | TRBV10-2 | ASSESGRLYEQY
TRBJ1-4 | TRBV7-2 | ASSLGGARVNEKLF
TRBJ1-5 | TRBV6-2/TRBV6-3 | ASTPSEHQPQH
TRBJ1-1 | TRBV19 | ASRGIRTTNTEAF
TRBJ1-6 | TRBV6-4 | AGSDPGLINSPLH
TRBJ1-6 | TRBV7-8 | ASSFSSRRAGLTNSPLH
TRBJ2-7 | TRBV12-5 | ASAAWTGSFYEQY
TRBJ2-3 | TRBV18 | ASFGLAEDTQY
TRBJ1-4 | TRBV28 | ASSGGVEKLF
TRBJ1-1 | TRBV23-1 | ASSPLAGVDTEAF
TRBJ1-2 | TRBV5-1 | ASSLETGTGYGYT
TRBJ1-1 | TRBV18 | ASSPDRSGAAF
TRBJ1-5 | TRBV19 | ASLGSGTSNQPQH
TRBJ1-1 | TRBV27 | ASSFQGTTEAF
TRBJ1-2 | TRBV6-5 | AGYQTGDLNYGYT
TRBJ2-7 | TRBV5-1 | ASSASGGSYEQY
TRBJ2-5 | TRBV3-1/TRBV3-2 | ASRKAAQETQY
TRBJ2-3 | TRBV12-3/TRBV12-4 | ASRIRTDTQY
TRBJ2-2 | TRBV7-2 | ASSLEALGNTGELF
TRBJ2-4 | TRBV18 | ASSPGTGYENIQY
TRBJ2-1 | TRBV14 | ASSPLGSGNEQF
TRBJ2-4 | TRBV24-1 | ATSESGGAGKNIQY
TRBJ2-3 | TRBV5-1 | ASSSKSSTDTQY
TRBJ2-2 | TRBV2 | ASSAQGALGELF
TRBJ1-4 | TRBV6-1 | ASSEPTVLNEKLF
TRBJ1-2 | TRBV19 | ASGVQGAGGYT
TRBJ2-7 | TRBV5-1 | ASSVFGTGFHEQY
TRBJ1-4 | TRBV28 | ASSFLNEKLF
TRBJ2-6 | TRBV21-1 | ASSKALSSGDFSGANVLT